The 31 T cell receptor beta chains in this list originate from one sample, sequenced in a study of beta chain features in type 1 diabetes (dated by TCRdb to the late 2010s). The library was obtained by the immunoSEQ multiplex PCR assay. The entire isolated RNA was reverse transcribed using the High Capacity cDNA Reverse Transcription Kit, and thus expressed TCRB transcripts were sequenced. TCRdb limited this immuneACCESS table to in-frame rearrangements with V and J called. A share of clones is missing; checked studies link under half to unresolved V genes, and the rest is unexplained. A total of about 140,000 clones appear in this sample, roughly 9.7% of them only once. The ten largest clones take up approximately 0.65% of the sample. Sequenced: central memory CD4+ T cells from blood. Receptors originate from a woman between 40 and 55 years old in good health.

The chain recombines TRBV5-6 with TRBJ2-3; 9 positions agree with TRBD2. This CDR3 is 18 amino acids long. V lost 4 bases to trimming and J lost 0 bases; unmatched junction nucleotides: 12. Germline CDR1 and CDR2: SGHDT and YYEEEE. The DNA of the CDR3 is TGTGCCAGCAGCGGAATACGCGGGACTAGCCATAGCACAGATACGCAGTATTTT. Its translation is CASSGIRGTSHSTDTQYF. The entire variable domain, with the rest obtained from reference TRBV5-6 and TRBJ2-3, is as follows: DAGVTQSPTHLIKTRGQQVTLRCSPKSGHDTVSWYQQALGQGPQFIFQYYEEEERQRGNFPDRFSGHQFPNYSSELNVNALLLGDSALYLCASSGIRGTSHSTDTQYFGPGTRLTVL.

This CDR3 reads CASSLDGQGRAYNEQFF. The CDR3 nucleotides read TGTGCCAGCAGCTTAGATGGACAGGGCCGAGCCTACAATGAGCAGTTCTTC. The V gene is TRBV11-2, the J gene TRBJ2-1; 8 positions match TRBD1. Germline V gives CDR1 SGHAT, CDR2 FQNNGV. The CDR3 covers 17 residues. V gave up 0 bases and J gave up 2 bases; unmatched junction bases: 6.

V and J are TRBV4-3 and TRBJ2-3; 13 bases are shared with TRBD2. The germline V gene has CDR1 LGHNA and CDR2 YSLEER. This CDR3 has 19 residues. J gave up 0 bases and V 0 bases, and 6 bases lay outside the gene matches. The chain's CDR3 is CASSQERTSGGGSTDTQYF. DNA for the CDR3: TGCGCCAGCAGCCAAGAGAGGACTAGCGGGGGTGGGAGCACAGATACGCAGTATTTT.

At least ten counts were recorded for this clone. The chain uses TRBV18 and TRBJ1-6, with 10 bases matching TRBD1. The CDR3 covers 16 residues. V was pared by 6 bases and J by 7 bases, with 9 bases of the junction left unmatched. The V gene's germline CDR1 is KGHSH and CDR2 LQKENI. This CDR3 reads CASSLTGGAGNSPLHF. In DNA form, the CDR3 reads TGTGCCAGCTCCCTGACAGGGGGCGCTGGGAATTCACCCCTCCACTTT.

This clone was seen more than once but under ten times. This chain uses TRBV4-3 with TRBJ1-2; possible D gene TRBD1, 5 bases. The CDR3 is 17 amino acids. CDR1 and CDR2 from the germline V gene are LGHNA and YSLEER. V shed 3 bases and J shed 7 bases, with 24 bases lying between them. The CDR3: CASSQGPGTGIVVGYTF. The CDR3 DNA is TGCGCCAGCAGCCAGGGACCCGGGACTGGGATAGTAGTTGGCTACACCTTC.

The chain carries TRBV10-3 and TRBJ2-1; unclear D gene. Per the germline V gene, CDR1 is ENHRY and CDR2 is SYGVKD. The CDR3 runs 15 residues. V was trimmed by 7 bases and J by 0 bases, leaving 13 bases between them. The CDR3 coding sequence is TGTGCCATCACCCCAGGCGACCCCTCCTACAATGAGCAGTTCTTC. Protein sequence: CAITPGDPSYNEQFF.

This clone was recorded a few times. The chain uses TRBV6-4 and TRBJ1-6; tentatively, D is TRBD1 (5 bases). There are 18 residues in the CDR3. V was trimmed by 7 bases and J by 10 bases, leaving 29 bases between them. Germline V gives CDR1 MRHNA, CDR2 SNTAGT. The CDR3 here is CASTRERQGYWNYSPLHF. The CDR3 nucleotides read TGTGCCAGCACCCGGGAGCGGCAGGGCTACTGGAACTACTCACCCCTCCACTTT.

The CDR3: CASSPPRGGAFQDTQYF. The DNA for the CDR3 is TGTGCCAGCTCACCACCCCGCGGGGGGGCCTTTCAGGATACGCAGTATTTT. This chain uses TRBV18 with TRBJ2-3; 9 bases map to TRBD2. This CDR3 has 17 residues. V was pared by 0 bases and J by 6 bases, with 10 bases of the junction left unmatched. The germline V gene has CDR1 KGHSH and CDR2 LQKENI.

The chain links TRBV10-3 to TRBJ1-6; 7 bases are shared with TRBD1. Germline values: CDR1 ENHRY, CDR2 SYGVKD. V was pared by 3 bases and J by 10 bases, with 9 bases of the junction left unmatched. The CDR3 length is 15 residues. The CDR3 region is CAISDTGAEGSPLHF. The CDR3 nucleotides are TGTGCCATCAGTGACACAGGGGCAGAGGGGTCACCCCTCCACTTT.

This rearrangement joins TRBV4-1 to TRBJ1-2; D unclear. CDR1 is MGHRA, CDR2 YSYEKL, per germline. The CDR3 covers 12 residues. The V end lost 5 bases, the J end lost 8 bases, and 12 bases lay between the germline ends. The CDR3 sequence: CASSSSVTGYTF. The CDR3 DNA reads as TGCGCCAGCAGCTCCTCGGTAACCGGCTACACCTTC.

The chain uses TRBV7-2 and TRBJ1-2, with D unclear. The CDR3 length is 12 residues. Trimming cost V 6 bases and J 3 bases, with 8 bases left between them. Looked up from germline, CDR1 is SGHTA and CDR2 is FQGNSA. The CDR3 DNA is TGTGCCAGCAGTTCCCCCGACTATGGCTACACCTTC. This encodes CASSSPDYGYTF.

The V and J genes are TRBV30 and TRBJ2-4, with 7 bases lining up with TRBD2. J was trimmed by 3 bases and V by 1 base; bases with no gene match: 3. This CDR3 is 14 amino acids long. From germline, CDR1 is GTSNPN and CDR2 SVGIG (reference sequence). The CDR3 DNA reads TGTGCCTGGAGTGGGGGGGGGAGCAAAAACATTCAGTACTTC. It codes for CAWSGGGSKNIQYF.

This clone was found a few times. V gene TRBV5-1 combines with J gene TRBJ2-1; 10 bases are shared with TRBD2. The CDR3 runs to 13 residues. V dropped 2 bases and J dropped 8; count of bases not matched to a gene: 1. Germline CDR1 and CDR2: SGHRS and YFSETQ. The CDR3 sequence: CASSFTSGDEQFF. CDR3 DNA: TGCGCCAGCAGCTTCACTAGCGGGGATGAGCAGTTCTTC.

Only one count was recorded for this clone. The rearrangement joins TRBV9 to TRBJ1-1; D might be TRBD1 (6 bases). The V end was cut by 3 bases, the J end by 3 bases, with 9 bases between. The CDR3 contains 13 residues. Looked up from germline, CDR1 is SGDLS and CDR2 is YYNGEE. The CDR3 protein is CASSAQGYTEAFF. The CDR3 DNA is TGTGCCAGCAGCGCTCAGGGGTACACTGAAGCTTTCTTT.

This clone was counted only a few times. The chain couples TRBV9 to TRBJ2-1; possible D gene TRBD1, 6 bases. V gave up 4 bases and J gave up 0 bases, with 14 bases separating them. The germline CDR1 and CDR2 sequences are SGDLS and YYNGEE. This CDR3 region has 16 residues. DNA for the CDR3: TGTGCCAGCAGCTTTTCTGGGGGCGGCTCCTACAATGAGCAGTTCTTC. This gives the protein CASSFSGGGSYNEQFF. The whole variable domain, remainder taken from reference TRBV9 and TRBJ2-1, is DSGVTQTPKHLITATGQRVTLRCSPRSGDLSVYWYQQSLDQGLQFLIQYYNGEERAKGNILERFSAQQFPDLHSELNLSSLELGDSALYFCASSFSGGGSYNEQFFGPGTRLTVL.

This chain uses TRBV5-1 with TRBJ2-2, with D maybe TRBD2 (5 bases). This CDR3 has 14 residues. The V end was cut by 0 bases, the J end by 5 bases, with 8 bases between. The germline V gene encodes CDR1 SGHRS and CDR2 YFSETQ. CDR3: CASSLVRGTGELFF. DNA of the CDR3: TGCGCCAGCAGCTTGGTCCGAGGGACCGGGGAGCTGTTTTTT.

The CDR3 bases are TGCGCCAGCAGCTTAAGCGGGTTGGCCCAGGAGGAGCAGTACTTC. Translated: CASSLSGLAQEEQYF. The chain joins TRBV5-1 to TRBJ2-7, with D perhaps matching TRBD2 (6 bases). Germline CDR1 is SGHRS and CDR2 is YFSETQ. Trimming left V 2 bases short and J 7 bases short, with 19 bases between. The CDR3 contains 15 residues.

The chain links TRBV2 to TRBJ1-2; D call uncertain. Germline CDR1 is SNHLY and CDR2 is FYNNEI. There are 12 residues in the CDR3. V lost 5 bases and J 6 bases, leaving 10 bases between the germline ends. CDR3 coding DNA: TGTGCCAGCAGTAGCAGGAAGGATGGCTACACCTTC. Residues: CASSSRKDGYTF.

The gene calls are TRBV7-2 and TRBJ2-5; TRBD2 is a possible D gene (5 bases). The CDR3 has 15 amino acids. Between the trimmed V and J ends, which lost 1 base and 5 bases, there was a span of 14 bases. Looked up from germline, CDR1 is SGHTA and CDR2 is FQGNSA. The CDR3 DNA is TGTGCCAGCAGCTTAGTTTTCACCCCGGGGGAGACCCAGTACTTC. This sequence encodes CASSLVFTPGETQYF.

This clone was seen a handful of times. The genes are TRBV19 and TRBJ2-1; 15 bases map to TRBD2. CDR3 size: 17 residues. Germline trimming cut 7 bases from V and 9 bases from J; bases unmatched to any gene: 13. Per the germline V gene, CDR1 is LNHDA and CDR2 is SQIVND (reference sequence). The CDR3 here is CASTNPPGTSGGSEQFF. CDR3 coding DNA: TGTGCCAGTACCAACCCCCCAGGGACTAGCGGGGGGAGTGAGCAGTTCTTC.

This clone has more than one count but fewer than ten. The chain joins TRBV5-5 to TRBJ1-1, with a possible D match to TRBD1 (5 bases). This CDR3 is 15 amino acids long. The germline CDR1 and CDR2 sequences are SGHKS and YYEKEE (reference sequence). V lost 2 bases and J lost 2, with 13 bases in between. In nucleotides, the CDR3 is TGTGCCAGCAGCTTAGCGGCAGGGACTAACACTGAAGCTTTCTTT. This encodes CASSLAAGTNTEAFF. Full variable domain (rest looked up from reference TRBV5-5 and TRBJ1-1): DAGVTQSPTHLIKTRGQQVTLRCSPISGHKSVSWYQQVLGQGPQFIFQYYEKEERGRGNFPDRFSARQFPNYSSELNVNALLLGDSALYLCASSLAAGTNTEAFFGQGTRLTVV.

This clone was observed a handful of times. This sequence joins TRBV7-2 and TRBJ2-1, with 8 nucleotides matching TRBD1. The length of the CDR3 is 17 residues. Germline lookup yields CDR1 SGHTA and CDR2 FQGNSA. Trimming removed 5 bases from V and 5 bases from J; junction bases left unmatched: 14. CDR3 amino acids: CASSQQTGGELDNEQFF. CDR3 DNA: TGTGCCAGCAGCCAACAAACAGGGGGTGAATTGGACAATGAGCAGTTCTTC.

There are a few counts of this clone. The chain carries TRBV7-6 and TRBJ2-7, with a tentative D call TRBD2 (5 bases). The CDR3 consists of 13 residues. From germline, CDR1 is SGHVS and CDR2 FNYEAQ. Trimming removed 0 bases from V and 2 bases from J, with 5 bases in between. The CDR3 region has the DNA TGTGCCAGCAGCTTAGCGGGAGCCTACGAGCAGTACTTC. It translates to CASSLAGAYEQYF.

CDR3 nucleotide sequence: TGTGCCAGCAGCTTCCGAGGTAGCACCTGGGTCAATGAGCAGTTCTTC. Its protein product is CASSFRGSTWVNEQFF. This chain uses TRBV13 with TRBJ2-1, with no clear D. CDR3 length equals 16 residues. Germline V gene data show CDR1 as PRHDT and CDR2 as FYEKMQ (reference sequence). V was clipped by 3 bases and J by 6 bases, with 18 bases between them.

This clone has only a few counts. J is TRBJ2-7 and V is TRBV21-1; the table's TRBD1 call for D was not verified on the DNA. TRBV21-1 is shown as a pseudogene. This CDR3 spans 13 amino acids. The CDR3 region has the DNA TGTGCCACTCCAGGGGGGCCCAGGAGGGAGCAGTACTTC. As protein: CATPGGPRREQYF.

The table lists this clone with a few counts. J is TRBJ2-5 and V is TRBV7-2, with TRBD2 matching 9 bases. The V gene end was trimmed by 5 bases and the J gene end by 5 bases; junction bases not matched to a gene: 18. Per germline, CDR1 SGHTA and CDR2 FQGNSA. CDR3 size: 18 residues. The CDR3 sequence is CASSPRGNSGGPWETQYF. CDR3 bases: TGTGCCAGCAGCCCCAGGGGAAACAGCGGGGGGCCGTGGGAGACCCAGTACTTC.

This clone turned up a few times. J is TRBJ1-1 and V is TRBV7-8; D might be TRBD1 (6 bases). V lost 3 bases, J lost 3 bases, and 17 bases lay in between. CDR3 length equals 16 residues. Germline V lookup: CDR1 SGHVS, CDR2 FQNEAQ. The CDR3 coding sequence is TGTGCCAGCAGCTTTGTAAGCGGGGGCAGGGACACTGAAGCTTTCTTT. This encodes CASSFVSGGRDTEAFF. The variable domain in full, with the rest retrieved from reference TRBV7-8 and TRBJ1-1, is GAGVSQSPRYKVAKRGQDVALRCDPISGHVSLFWYQQALGQGPEFLTYFQNEAQLDKSGLPSDRFFAERPEGSVSTLKIQRTQQEDSAVYLCASSFVSGGRDTEAFFGQGTRLTVV.

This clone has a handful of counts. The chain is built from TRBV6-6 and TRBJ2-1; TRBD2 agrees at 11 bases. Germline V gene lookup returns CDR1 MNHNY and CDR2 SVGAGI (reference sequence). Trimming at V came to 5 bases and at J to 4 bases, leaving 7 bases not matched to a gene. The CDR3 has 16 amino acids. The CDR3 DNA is TGTGCCAGCAGTCACCCGGGGACTAGCGGATACAATGAGCAGTTCTTC. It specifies CASSHPGTSGYNEQFF.

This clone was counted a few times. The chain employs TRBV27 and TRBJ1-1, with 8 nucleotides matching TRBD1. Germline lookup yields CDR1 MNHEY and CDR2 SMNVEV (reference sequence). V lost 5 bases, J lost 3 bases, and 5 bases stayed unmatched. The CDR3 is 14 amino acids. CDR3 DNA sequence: TGTGCCAGCAGTCCTCGACAGGGGCACACTGAAGCTTTCTTT. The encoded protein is CASSPRQGHTEAFF.

The CDR3 DNA reads TGTGCCAGCTCACCACGTAGCGGGGGGGCCGGAGAGACCCAGTACTTC. Translated, it gives CASSPRSGGAGETQYF. The gene calls are TRBV18 and TRBJ2-5; 11 bases map to TRBD2. Germline CDR1 reads KGHSH; CDR2 reads LQKENI. The J segment lost 4 bases and the V segment lost 1 base, leaving 5 bases of the junction unmatched. The CDR3 is made up of 16 amino acids. The whole variable domain, filled in from reference TRBV18 and TRBJ2-5, reads NAGVMQNPRHLVRRRGQEARLRCSPMKGHSHVYWYRQLPEEGLKFMVYLQKENIIDESGMPKERFSAEFPKEGPSILRIQQVVRGDSAAYFCASSPRSGGAGETQYFGPGTRLLVL.

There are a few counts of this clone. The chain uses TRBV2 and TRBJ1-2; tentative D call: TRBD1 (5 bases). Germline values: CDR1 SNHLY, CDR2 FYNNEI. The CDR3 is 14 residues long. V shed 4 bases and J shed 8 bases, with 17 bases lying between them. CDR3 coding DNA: TGTGCCAGCAGTGTAGGGGTCCACCCTATGGGCTACACCTTC. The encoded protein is CASSVGVHPMGYTF. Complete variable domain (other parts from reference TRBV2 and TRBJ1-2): EPEVTQTPSHQVTQMGQEVILRCVPISNHLYFYWYRQILGQKVEFLVSFYNNEISEKSEIFDDQFSVERPDGSNFTLKIRSTKLEDSAMYFCASSVGVHPMGYTFGSGTRLTVV.